Reported below is one TCR beta chain. What antigen it recognizes has not been identified. Per-base qualities were not stored, and no clone one base away is much larger. Sequenced on an Illumina HiSeq 1500. Through fastp at Q25 and MiXCR, TCRdb rebuilt clones from the public reads, retaining in-frame beta chains. Rows merge per CDR3 protein into single entries with the most common DNA and genes. The sample records approximately 730,000 distinct CDR3 sequences, 33% of which are singletons. The top ten hold 15% to 20% of the sample. The intended sense of this specimen's treatment or condition label: in vitro stimulation with specific CMV peptide epitopes to enrich CMV-specific T cells. Relative to germline, V is missing 1 base and J is missing 1 base, with 5 bases of the junction outside any gene match. The CDR3 goes from the cysteine to the phenylalanine over 16 residues. The CDR3 DNA has 48 bases and is translated from base 1. As encoded in the germline V gene, CDR1 is SGHAT while CDR2 is FQNNGV.

The source of the sample is a study of T cell repertoires in cytomegalovirus infection (dated by TCRdb to about 2019). Looking at the study overall: Alongside well-studied HLA-B-restricted epitopes, the peptide stimulations were aimed at recently identified HLA-C-restricted CMV epitopes, whose presentation resists viral immunomodulation. Donor HLA type was relevant to the analysis, as public TCR beta signatures indicated carriage of CMV infection together with the matching HLA type. Findings and caveats that apply to the study as a whole: In the ex vivo response, HLA-C-restricted CMV-specific TCR beta clonotypes were dominant, and in two of eight donors the single most frequent clonotype came from this HLA-C-restricted group. Cumulative frequency of public TCR beta family members discriminated carriers of CMV infection plus the relevant HLA type in this cohort and an independent approximately 400-donor cohort.

The chain uses TRBV11-2 and TRBJ2-7; 9 central nucleotides agree with TRBD1. The TCR sequence derives from a human donor in good health (CMV status not recorded). Some clones in this sample may be carry-over from other donors' samples. Sequencing used cultured PBMCs, obtained from culture after CMV antigen stimulation. The DNA reads as follows: TGTGCCAGCAGCTTAGCCGGGACAGGGAAATCCTACGAGCAGTACTTC. This codes for CASSLAGTGKSYEQYF. This CDR3, with the reference TRBV11-2 and TRBJ2-7 proteins standing in past its ends, gives the full variable domain EAGVAQSPRYKIIEKRQSVAFWCNPISGHATLYWYQQILGQGPKLLIQFQNNGVVDDSQLPKDRFSAERLKGVDSTLKIQPAKLEDSAVYLCASSLAGTGKSYEQYFGPGTRLTVT.